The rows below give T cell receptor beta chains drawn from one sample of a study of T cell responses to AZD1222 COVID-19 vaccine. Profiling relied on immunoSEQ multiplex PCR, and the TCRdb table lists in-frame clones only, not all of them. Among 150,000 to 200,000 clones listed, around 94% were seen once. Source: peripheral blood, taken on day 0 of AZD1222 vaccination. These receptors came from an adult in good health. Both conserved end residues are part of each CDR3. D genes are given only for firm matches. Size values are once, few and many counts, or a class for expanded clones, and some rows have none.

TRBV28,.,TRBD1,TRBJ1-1,CASRGQGAMLNTEAFF,TGTGCCAGCAGAGGACAGGGGGCTATGTTAAACACTGAAGCTTTCTTT
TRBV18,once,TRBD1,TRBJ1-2,CASSPRTGMTGDGYTF,TGTGCCAGCTCACCTAGGACAGGGATGACAGGGGATGGCTACACCTTC
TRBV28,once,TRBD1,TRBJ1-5,CASSREQGGSNQPQHF,TGTGCCAGCAGTCGAGAACAGGGGGGATCCAATCAGCCCCAGCATTTT
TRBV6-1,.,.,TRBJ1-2,CASSEVGGHYGYTF,TGTGCCAGCAGTGAAGTGGGCGGACACTATGGCTACACCTTC
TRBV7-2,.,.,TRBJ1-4,CASSVGGSPEKLFF,TGTGCCAGCAGTGTGGGGGGGAGCCCCGAAAAACTGTTTTTT
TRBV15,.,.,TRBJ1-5,CATSRGWDSNQPQHF,TGTGCCACCAGCAGAGGGTGGGATAGCAATCAGCCCCAGCATTTT
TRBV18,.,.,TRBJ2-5,CASSINNRETQYF,TGTGCCAGCTCAATTAATAATCGGGAGACCCAGTACTTC
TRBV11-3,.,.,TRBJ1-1,CASSLGIELNTEAFF,TGTGCCAGCAGCTTAGGAATAGAGTTGAACACTGAAGCTTTCTTT
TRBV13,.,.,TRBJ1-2,CASSLGLGQNYGYTF,TGTGCCAGCAGCTTAGGCTTAGGGCAGAACTATGGCTACACCTTC
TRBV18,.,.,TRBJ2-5,CASSPRTTTRETQYF,TGTGCCAGCTCACCCCGCACGACTACAAGGGAGACCCAGTACTTC
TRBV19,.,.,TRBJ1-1,CATNGLNTEAFF,TGTGCCACCAACGGTCTGAACACTGAAGCTTTCTTT
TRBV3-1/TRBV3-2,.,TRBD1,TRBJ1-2,CASSRQGAYGYTF,TGTGCCAGCAGCAGACAGGGGGCGTATGGCTACACCTTC
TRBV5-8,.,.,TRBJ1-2,CASSPTQGYGYTF,TGTGCCAGCAGCCCGACTCAGGGGTATGGCTACACCTTC
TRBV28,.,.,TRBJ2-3,CASRTGQRTDTQYF,TGTGCCAGCAGGACGGGGCAAAGAACAGATACGCAGTATTTT
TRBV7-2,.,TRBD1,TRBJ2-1,CASSLDRGHGEQFF,TGTGCCAGCAGCTTAGACAGGGGGCACGGGGAGCAGTTCTTC
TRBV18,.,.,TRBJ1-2,CASSREGGSYGYTF,TGTGCCAGCTCACGTGAAGGGGGGTCCTATGGCTACACCTTC
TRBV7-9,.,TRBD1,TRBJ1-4,CASSSVTGATNEKLFF,TGTGCCAGCAGCTCAGTGACAGGGGCAACTAATGAAAAACTGTTTTTT
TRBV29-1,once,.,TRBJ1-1,CSVGAGGMNTEAFF,TGCAGCGTTGGTGCCGGAGGCATGAACACTGAAGCTTTCTTT
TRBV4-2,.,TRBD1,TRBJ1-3,CASSQDWGTGGSGNTIYF,TGTGCCAGCAGCCAAGATTGGGGGACAGGAGGCTCTGGAAACACCATATATTTT
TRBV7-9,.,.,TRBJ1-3,CASSLGAGNTIYF,TGTGCCAGCAGCCTGGGGGCTGGAAACACCATATATTTT
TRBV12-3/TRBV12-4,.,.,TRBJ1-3,CASSTQGNTIYF,TGTGCCAGCAGTACCCAAGGAAACACCATATATTTT
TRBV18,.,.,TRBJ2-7,CASSRTGAGRGSYEQYF,TGTGCCAGCTCGAGGACGGGGGCGGGGAGAGGATCCTACGAGCAGTACTTC
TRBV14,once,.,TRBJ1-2,CASSHRNYGYTF,TGTGCCAGCAGCCACCGGAACTATGGCTACACCTTC
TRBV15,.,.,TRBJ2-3,CATSRDTGYTQYF,TGTGCCACCAGCAGAGATACTGGCTACACGCAGTATTTT
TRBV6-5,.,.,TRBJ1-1,CASSYQGSTEAFF,TGTGCCAGCAGTTACCAGGGATCCACTGAAGCTTTCTTT
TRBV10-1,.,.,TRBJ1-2,CASSDSQPYGYTF,TGCGCCAGCAGTGATTCACAGCCCTATGGCTACACCTTC
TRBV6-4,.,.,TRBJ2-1,CASSGQGSGNEQFF,TGTGCCAGCAGTGGGCAGGGGAGTGGGAATGAGCAGTTCTTC
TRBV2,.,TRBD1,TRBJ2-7,CASRDRGLNGYEQYF,TGTGCCAGCAGAGACAGGGGGTTGAACGGCTACGAGCAGTACTTC
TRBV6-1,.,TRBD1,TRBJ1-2,CASRESPWTGSHGYTF,TGTGCCAGCAGGGAATCCCCATGGACAGGGTCCCATGGCTACACCTTC
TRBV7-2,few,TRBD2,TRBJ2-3,CASSLVVSGGSLQYF,TGTGCCAGCAGCTTAGTAGTTAGCGGGGGATCTTTGCAGTATTTT
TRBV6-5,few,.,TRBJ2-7,CASSSPWGDEQYF,TGTGCCAGCAGTTCCCCTTGGGGGGACGAGCAGTACTTC
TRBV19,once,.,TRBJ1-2,CASSMWRREYNGYTF,TGTGCCAGTAGTATGTGGCGAAGGGAATATAATGGCTACACCTTC
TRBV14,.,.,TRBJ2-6,CASSQVGSGANVLTF,TGTGCCAGCAGCCAAGTGGGTTCTGGGGCCAACGTCCTGACTTTC
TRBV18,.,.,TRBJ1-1,CASSPQTNTEAFF,TGTGCCAGCTCACCACAGACGAACACTGAAGCTTTCTTT
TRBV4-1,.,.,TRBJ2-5,CASSQVQVVTQYF,TGCGCCAGCAGCCAAGTTCAAGTGGTGACCCAGTACTTC
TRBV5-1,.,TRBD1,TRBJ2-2,CASSWGTGNTGELFF,TGCGCCAGCAGCTGGGGGACAGGAAACACCGGGGAGCTGTTTTTT
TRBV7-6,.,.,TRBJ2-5,CASSYPRQGVFGETQYF,TGTGCCAGCAGCTATCCCCGGCAGGGAGTTTTCGGTGAGACCCAGTACTTC
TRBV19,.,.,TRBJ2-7,CASSIGRSSYEQYF,TGTGCCAGTAGTATAGGCAGGTCCTCCTACGAGCAGTACTTC
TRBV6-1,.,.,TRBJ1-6,CASSDPPGLRNSPLHF,TGTGCCAGCAGTGACCCCCCGGGACTTAGAAATTCACCCCTCCACTTT
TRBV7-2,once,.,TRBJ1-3,CASSPTGGKGNTIYF,TGTGCCAGCAGCCCGACCGGAGGCAAAGGAAACACCATATATTTT
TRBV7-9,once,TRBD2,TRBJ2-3,CASSLLRGTSVSTDTQYF,TGTGCCAGCAGCTTACTCCGGGGGACTAGCGTAAGCACAGATACGCAGTATTTT
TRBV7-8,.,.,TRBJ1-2,CASSLGRDYGYTF,TGTGCCAGCAGCTTGGGCAGGGACTATGGCTACACCTTC
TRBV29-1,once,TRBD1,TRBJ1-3,CSVEGTGGVGNTIYF,TGCAGCGTTGAAGGGACAGGGGGCGTCGGAAACACCATATATTTT
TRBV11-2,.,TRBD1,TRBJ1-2,CASSEGQNYGYTF,TGTGCCAGCAGCGAGGGACAGAACTATGGCTACACCTTC
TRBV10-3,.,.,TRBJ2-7,CAIKDLGGENEQYF,TGTGCCATCAAGGACCTAGGGGGGGAAAACGAGCAGTACTTC
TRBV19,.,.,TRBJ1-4,CASSIPHNTEKLFF,TGTGCCAGTAGTATACCCCACAACACAGAGAAACTGTTTTTT
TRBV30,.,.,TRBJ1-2,CAWRTGGWGYTF,TGTGCCTGGAGGACCGGGGGGTGGGGCTACACCTTC
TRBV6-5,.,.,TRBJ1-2,CASSFGQNYGYTF,TGTGCCAGCAGTTTTGGGCAGAACTATGGCTACACCTTC
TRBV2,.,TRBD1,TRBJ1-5,CASSGTGFQPQHF,TGTGCCAGCAGCGGGACAGGGTTCCAGCCCCAGCATTTT
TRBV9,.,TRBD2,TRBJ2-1,CASSVSRGGDNEQFF,TGTGCCAGCAGCGTAAGTCGCGGGGGGGACAATGAGCAGTTCTTC
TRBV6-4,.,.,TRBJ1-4,CASSGGSYATNEKLFF,TGTGCCAGCAGTGGCGGTAGCTATGCAACTAATGAAAAACTGTTTTTT
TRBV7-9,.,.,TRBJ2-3,CASSPNTDTQYF,TGTGCCAGCAGCCCAAACACAGATACGCAGTATTTT
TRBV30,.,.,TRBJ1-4,CAWSVQPTNEKLFF,TGTGCCTGGAGTGTGCAGCCAACTAATGAAAAACTGTTTTTT
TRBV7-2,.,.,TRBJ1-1,CASTVVAGLNTEAFF,TGTGCCAGCACCGTTGTCGCAGGGTTGAACACTGAAGCTTTCTTT
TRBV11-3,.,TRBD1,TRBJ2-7,CASSLDQGGTGASYEQYF,TGTGCCAGCAGCTTAGACCAGGGTGGGACAGGGGCTTCCTACGAGCAGTACTTC